This TCR beta chain was recovered during a study of T cells after yellow fever vaccination. MiXCR was run by TCRdb on the 5' RACE reads, yielding one entry per CDR3 protein. The sample shows fewer than 650,000 distinct CDR3 sequences, 20% to 25% of them seen only once. This specimen was PBMCs, taken roughly 23 days after the first yellow fever vaccination. The source is a man aged 18 to 35 who received the YFV17D yellow fever vaccine.

The CDR3 DNA reads TGTGCCAGCAGTGAGGACAGGGCGAACACCGGGGAGCTGTTTTTT. Encoded protein: CASSEDRANTGELFF. This chain joins TRBV6-1 and TRBJ2-2, with TRBD1 matching 8 bases. The CDR3 contains 15 residues. Germline V gene data show CDR1 as MNHNS and CDR2 as SASEGT. V was clipped by 3 bases and J by 0 bases; unmatched bases: 0.